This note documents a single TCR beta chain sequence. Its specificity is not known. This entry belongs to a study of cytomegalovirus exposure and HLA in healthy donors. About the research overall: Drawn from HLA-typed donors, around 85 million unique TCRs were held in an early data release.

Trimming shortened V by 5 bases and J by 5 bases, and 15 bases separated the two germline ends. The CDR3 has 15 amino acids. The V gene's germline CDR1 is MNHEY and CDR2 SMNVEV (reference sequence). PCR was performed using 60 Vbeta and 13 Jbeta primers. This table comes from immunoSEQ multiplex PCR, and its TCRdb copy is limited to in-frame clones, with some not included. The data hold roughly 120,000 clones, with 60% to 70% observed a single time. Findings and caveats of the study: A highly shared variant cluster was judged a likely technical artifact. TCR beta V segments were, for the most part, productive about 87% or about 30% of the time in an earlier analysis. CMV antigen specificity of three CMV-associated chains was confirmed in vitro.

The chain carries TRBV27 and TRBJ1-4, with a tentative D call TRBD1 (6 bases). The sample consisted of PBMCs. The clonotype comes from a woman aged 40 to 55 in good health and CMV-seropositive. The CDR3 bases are TGTGCCAGCAGTCGCTTAGGGGGTGTAAATGAAAAACTGTTTTTT. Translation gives CASSRLGGVNEKLFF.